The clone carrying this TCR beta chain was picked up many times. Its antigen is undetermined. The data were taken from a study of beta chain features in type 1 diabetes. Study background: Healthy donors and patients showed comparable age, gender and cell yields.

Per the germline V gene, CDR1 is DFQATT and CDR2 is SNEGSKA (reference sequence). V shed 5 bases and J shed 5 bases, with 6 bases lying between them. The CDR3 extends over 11 amino acids. The study reverse transcribed the entire isolated RNA, so it sequenced expressed TCRB transcripts. TCRdb's copy holds only in-frame clones and misses some; the assay was immunoSEQ multiplex PCR. The profile shows 300,000 to 350,000 clones, approximately 9.7% of them singletons. Regarding the study as a whole: Shortening that was moderate but significant affected the TCRB CDR3s of Type 1 diabetes patients in all four CD4+ subsets.

The sequence was collected from a man aged 30-40 years with type 1 diabetes. The sample was central memory CD4+ T cells from blood. The chain uses TRBV20-1 and TRBJ2-2; D gene ambiguous. CDR3 in amino acids: CSAGHTGELFF. CDR3 sequence (DNA): TGCAGTGCTGGCCATACCGGGGAGCTGTTTTTT.